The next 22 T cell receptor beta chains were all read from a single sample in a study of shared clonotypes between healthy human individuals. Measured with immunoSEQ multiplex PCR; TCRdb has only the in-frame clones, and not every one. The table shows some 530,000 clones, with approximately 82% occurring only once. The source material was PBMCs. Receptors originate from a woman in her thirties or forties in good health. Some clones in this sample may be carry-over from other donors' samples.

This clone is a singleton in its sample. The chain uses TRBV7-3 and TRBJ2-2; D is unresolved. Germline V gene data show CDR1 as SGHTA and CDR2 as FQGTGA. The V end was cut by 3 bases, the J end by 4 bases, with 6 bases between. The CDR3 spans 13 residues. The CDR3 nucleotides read TGTGCCAGCAGCTTCGGCGTCACCGGGGAGCTGTTTTTT. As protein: CASSFGVTGELFF. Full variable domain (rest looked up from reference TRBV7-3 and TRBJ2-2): GAGVSQTPSNKVTEKGKYVELRCDPISGHTALYWYRQSLGQGPEFLIYFQGTGAADDSGLPNDRFFAVRPEGSVSTLKIQRTERGDSAVYLCASSFGVTGELFFGEGSRLTVL.

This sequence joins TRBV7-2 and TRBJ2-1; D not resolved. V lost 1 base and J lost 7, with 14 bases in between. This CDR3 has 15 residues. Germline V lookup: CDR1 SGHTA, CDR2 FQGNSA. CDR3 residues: CASSLGHEPNNEQFF. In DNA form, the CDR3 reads TGTGCCAGCAGCTTAGGACACGAGCCTAATAATGAGCAGTTCTTC.

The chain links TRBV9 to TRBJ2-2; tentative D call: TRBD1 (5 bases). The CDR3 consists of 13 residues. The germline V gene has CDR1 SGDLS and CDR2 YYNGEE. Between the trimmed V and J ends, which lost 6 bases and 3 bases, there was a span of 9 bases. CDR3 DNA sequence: TGTGCCAGCACGGTAGGGGACACCGGGGAGCTGTTTTTT. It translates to CASTVGDTGELFF.

CDR3 coding DNA: TGTGCCAGCAGTGAATGGAGCAGCTATGGCTACACCTTC. This gives the protein CASSEWSSYGYTF. The chain carries TRBV25-1 and TRBJ1-2; D gene uncertain. V was cut by 1 base and J by 4 bases, with 7 bases left in between. The CDR3 is 13 amino acids. Germline lookup yields CDR1 MGHDK and CDR2 SYGVNS.

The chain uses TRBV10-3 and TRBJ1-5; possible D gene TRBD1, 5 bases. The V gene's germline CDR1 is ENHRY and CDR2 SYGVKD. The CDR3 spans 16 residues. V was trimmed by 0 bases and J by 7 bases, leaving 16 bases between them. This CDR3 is CAISESGGSWGQPQHF. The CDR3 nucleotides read TGTGCCATCAGTGAGTCCGGGGGGAGTTGGGGCCAGCCCCAGCATTTT.

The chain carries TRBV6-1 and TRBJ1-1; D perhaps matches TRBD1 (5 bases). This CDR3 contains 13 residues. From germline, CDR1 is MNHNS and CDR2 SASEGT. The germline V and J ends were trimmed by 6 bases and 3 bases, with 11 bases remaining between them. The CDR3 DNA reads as TGTGCCAGCAGGGAGGTCAGGGACACTGAAGCTTTCTTT. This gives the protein CASREVRDTEAFF.

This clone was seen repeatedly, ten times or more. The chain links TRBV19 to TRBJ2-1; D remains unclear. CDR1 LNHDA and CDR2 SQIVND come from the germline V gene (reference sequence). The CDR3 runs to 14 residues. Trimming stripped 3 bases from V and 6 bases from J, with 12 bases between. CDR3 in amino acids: CASSISTEANEQFF. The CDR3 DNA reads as TGTGCCAGTAGTATTTCGACTGAGGCCAATGAGCAGTTCTTC. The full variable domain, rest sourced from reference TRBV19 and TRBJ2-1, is DGGITQSPKYLFRKEGQNVTLSCEQNLNHDAMYWYRQDPGQGLRLIYYSQIVNDFQKGDIAEGYSVSREKKESFPLTVTSAQKNPTAFYLCASSISTEANEQFFGPGTRLTVL.

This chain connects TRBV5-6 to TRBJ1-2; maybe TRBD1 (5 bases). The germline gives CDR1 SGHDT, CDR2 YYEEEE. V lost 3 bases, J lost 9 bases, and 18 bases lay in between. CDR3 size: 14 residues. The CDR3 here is CASSSTGTAGSYTF. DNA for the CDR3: TGTGCCAGCAGCTCTACCGGGACGGCAGGGAGCTACACCTTC.

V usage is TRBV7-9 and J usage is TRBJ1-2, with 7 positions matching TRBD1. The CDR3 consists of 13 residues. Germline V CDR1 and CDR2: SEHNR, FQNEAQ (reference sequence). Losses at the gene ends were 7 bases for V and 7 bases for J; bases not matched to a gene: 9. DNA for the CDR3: TGTGCCAGCAACCGACAGGGAGAGGGTGGCTACACCTTC. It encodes CASNRQGEGGYTF.

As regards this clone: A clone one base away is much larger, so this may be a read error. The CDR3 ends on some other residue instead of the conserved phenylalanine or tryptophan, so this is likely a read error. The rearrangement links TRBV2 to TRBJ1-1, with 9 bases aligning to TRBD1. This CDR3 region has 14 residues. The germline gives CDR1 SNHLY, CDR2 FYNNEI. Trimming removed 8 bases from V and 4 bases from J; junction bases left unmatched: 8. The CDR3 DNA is TGTGCCAGCTACCGGGACAGGGTCAGCACTGAAGCTTTCCTT. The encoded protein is CASYRDRVSTEAFL.

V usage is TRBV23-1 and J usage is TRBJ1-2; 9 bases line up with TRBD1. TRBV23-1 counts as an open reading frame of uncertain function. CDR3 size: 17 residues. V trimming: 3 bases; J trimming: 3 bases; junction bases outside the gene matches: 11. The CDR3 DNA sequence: TGCGCCAGCAGTCAGGGGGGACAGGGTGTCCCCTACTATGGCTACACCTTC. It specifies CASSQGGQGVPYYGYTF.

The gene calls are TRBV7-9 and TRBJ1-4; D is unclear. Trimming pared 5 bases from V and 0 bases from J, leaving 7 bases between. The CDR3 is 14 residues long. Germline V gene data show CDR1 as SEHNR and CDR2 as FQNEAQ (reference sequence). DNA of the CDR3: TGTGCCAGCAGCGGTGTTGCAACTAATGAAAAACTGTTTTTT. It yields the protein CASSGVATNEKLFF.

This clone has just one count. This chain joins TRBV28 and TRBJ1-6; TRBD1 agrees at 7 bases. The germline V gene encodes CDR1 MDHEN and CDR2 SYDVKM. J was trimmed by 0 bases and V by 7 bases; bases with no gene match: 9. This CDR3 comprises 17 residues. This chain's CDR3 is CASTQGGMGSYNSPLHF. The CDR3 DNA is TGTGCCAGCACCCAGGGGGGTATGGGCTCCTATAATTCACCCCTCCACTTT.

DNA of the CDR3: TGTGCCTGGAGCGCTGAGGCCCAGCCCCAGCATTTT. Protein sequence: CAWSAEAQPQHF. The chain recombines TRBV30 with TRBJ1-5; unclear D gene. Germline CDR1 and CDR2: GTSNPN and SVGIG (reference sequence). Trimming took 3 bases from V and 7 from J, leaving 10 bases between them. The CDR3 loop spans 12 amino acids.

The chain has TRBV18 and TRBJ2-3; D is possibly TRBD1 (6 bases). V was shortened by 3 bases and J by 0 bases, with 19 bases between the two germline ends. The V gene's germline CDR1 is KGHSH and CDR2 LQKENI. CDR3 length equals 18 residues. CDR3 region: CASSPRMVGQTSTDTQYF. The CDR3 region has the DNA TGTGCCAGCTCACCTAGAATGGTTGGACAGACTAGCACAGATACGCAGTATTTT.

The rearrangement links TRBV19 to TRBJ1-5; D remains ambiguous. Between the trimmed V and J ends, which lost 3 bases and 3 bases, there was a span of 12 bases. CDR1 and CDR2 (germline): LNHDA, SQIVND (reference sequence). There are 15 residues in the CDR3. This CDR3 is CASSMEVVPNQPQHF. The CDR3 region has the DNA TGTGCCAGTAGTATGGAGGTGGTCCCCAATCAGCCCCAGCATTTT.

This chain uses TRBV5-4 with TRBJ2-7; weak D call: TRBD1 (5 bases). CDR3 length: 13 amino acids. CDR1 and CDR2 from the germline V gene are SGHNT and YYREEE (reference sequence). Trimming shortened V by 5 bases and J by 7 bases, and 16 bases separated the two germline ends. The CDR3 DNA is TGTGCCAGCAGAGGAGTCAGGGCGGAAGAGCAGTACTTC. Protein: CASRGVRAEEQYF.

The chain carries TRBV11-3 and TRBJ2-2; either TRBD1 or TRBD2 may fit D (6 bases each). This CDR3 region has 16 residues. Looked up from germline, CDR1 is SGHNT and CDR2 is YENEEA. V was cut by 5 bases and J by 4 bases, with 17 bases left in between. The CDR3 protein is CASSVEGGAGTGELFF. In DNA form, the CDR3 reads TGTGCCAGCAGCGTCGAGGGGGGCGCGGGCACCGGGGAGCTGTTTTTT.

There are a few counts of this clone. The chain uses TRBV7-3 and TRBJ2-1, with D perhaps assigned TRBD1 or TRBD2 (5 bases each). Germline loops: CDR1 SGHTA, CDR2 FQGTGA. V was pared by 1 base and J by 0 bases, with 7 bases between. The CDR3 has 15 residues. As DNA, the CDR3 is TGTGCCAGCAGCTTAATCGGGGCCTCCTACAATGAGCAGTTCTTC. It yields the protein CASSLIGASYNEQFF.

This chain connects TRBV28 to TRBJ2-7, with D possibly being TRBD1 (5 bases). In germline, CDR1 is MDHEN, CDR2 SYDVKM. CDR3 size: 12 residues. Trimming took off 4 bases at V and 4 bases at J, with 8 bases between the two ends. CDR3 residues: CASSWGHYEQYF. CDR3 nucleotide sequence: TGTGCCAGCAGTTGGGGCCATTACGAGCAGTACTTC.

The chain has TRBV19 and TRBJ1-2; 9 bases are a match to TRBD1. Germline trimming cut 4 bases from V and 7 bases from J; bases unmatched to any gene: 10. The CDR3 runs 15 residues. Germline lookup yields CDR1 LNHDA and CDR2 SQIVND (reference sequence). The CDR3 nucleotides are TGTGCCAGTAGTACCAGAGTGACAGGGGGGTCTGGCTACACCTTC. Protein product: CASSTRVTGGSGYTF.

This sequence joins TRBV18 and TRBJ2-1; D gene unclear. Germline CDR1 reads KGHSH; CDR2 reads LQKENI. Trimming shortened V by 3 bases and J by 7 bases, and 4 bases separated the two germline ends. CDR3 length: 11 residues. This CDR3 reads CASSPRNEQFF. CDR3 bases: TGTGCCAGCTCACCTCGAAATGAGCAGTTCTTC.